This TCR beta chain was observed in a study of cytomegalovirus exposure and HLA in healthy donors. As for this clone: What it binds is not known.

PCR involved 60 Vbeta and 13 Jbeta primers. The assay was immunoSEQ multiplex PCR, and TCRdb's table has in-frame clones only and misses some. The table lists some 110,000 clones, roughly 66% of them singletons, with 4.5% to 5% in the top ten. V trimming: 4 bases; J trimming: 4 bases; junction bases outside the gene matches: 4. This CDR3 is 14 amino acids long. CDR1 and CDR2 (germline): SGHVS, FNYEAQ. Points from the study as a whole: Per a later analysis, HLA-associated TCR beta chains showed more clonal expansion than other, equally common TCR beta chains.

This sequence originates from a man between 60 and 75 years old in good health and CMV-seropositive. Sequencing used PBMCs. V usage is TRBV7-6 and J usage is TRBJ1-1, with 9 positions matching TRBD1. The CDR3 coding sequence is TGTGCCAGCAGCTGGGGACAGGGCGGCACTGAAGCTTTCTTT. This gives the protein CASSWGQGGTEAFF.